The rows below give T cell receptor beta chains drawn from one sample of a study of blood T cell repertoires in COVID-19. Profiled with immunoSEQ multiplex PCR; TCRdb holds only in-frame clones, not every one. The table lists 200,000 to 250,000 clones, approximately 80% of them singletons. The sequencing input was peripheral blood. The receptors derive from a woman aged 65 to 85 with acute or convalescent COVID-19. Each CDR3 is given with its conserved first and last residue. D genes are given only for firm matches. The listing skips clone size in some rows; elsewhere it reads once, few, many or a size class.

j_gene: TRBJ1-1; d_gene: TRBD1; abundance: .; v_gene: TRBV19; CDR3aa: CATRRDRWNTEAFF; CDR3nt: TGTGCCACTCGGAGGGACAGGTGGAACACTGAAGCTTTCTTT
j_gene: TRBJ1-6; d_gene: TRBD1; abundance: .; v_gene: TRBV19; CDR3aa: CASSIIQGVGSPLHF; CDR3nt: TGTGCCAGTAGCATAATACAGGGGGTAGGATCACCCCTCCACTTT
j_gene: TRBJ2-5; d_gene: TRBD2; abundance: .; v_gene: TRBV7-7; CDR3aa: CASSPQRGTQETQYF; CDR3nt: TGTGCCAGCAGCCCTCAGCGGGGCACTCAAGAGACCCAGTACTTC
j_gene: TRBJ1-1; d_gene: .; abundance: .; v_gene: TRBV18; CDR3aa: CASSPASGGTSTEAFF; CDR3nt: TGTGCCAGCTCACCGGCCTCGGGGGGGACTTCAACTGAAGCTTTCTTT
j_gene: TRBJ1-5; d_gene: .; abundance: .; v_gene: TRBV18; CDR3aa: CASSSGGYQPQHF; CDR3nt: TGTGCCAGCTCCTCTGGGGGGTATCAGCCCCAGCATTTT
j_gene: TRBJ2-5; d_gene: .; abundance: once; v_gene: TRBV20-1; CDR3aa: CSASQYQETQYF; CDR3nt: TGCAGTGCTAGTCAGTACCAAGAGACCCAGTACTTC
j_gene: TRBJ2-1; d_gene: TRBD2; abundance: .; v_gene: TRBV9; CDR3aa: CASSVLAGANNEQFF; CDR3nt: TGTGCCAGCAGCGTTCTAGCGGGGGCCAACAATGAGCAGTTCTTC
j_gene: TRBJ1-1; d_gene: TRBD1; abundance: .; v_gene: TRBV10-3; CDR3aa: CAISQSTGLNTEAFF; CDR3nt: TGTGCCATCAGCCAATCGACAGGGTTGAACACTGAAGCTTTCTTT
j_gene: TRBJ1-2; d_gene: TRBD1; abundance: few; v_gene: TRBV27; CDR3aa: CASSLLQGGGYTF; CDR3nt: TGTGCCAGCAGTTTATTACAGGGGGGTGGCTACACCTTC
j_gene: TRBJ1-2; d_gene: TRBD1; abundance: .; v_gene: TRBV18; CDR3aa: CASSPLLRDRGLGANGYTF; CDR3nt: TGTGCCAGCTCACCACTGCTCCGGGACAGGGGGCTCGGGGCGAATGGCTACACCTTC
j_gene: TRBJ1-2; d_gene: .; abundance: .; v_gene: TRBV5-4; CDR3aa: CASSLKGANYGYTF; CDR3nt: TGTGCCAGCAGCTTGAAAGGAGCTAACTATGGCTACACCTTC
j_gene: TRBJ2-3; d_gene: .; abundance: .; v_gene: TRBV3-1/TRBV3-2; CDR3aa: CASSRLWGQSTDTQYF; CDR3nt: TGTGCCAGCAGCCGCCTTTGGGGGCAAAGCACAGATACGCAGTATTTT
j_gene: TRBJ1-4; d_gene: .; abundance: few; v_gene: TRBV6-2/TRBV6-3; CDR3aa: CASSPSGNSGKLFF; CDR3nt: TGTGCCAGCAGCCCCTCGGGTAATAGTGGAAAACTGTTTTTT
j_gene: TRBJ1-4; d_gene: TRBD1; abundance: once; v_gene: TRBV27; CDR3aa: CASSSGTGWEKLFF; CDR3nt: TGTGCCAGCAGTTCCGGGACAGGGTGGGAAAAACTGTTTTTT
j_gene: TRBJ1-1; d_gene: .; abundance: .; v_gene: TRBV18; CDR3aa: CASSPTHPEGEAFF; CDR3nt: TGTGCCAGCTCACCAACCCACCCGGAGGGTGAAGCTTTCTTT
j_gene: TRBJ2-6; d_gene: .; abundance: .; v_gene: TRBV19; CDR3aa: CASSMLGSRVSGANVLTF; CDR3nt: TGTGCCAGTAGTATGTTGGGGAGCCGAGTCTCTGGGGCCAACGTCCTGACTTTC
j_gene: TRBJ2-3; d_gene: .; abundance: many; v_gene: TRBV6-5; CDR3aa: CASSPGGPTDTQYF; CDR3nt: TGTGCCAGCAGTCCCGGGGGTCCGACGGATACGCAGTATTTT
j_gene: TRBJ1-4; d_gene: .; abundance: .; v_gene: TRBV6-1; CDR3aa: CASSELGTANEKLFF; CDR3nt: TGTGCCAGCAGTGAACTTGGGACTGCTAATGAAAAACTGTTTTTT
j_gene: TRBJ2-1; d_gene: .; abundance: .; v_gene: TRBV10-3; CDR3aa: CAISADSYNEQFF; CDR3nt: TGTGCCATCAGTGCAGACTCCTACAATGAGCAGTTCTTC
j_gene: TRBJ1-5; d_gene: .; abundance: .; v_gene: TRBV28; CDR3aa: CASSFGGQTVYSNQPQHF; CDR3nt: TGTGCCAGCAGTTTTGGAGGACAGACAGTTTATAGCAATCAGCCCCAGCATTTT
j_gene: TRBJ1-6; d_gene: .; abundance: .; v_gene: TRBV6-5; CDR3aa: CASSSNTVSGLHF; CDR3nt: TGTGCCAGCAGTTCCAACACGGTCTCGGGCCTCCACTTT
j_gene: TRBJ2-7; d_gene: .; abundance: once; v_gene: TRBV6-5; CDR3aa: CASSFRTGNEQYF; CDR3nt: TGTGCCAGCAGCTTCCGGACCGGGAACGAGCAGTACTTC
j_gene: TRBJ1-2; d_gene: .; abundance: .; v_gene: TRBV7-8; CDR3aa: CASSLYPGPVF; CDR3nt: TGTGCCAGCAGCCTCTACCCAGGGCCAGTCTTC
j_gene: TRBJ2-7; d_gene: TRBD2; abundance: .; v_gene: TRBV9; CDR3aa: CASSRASGGSSYEQYF; CDR3nt: TGTGCCAGCAGCAGAGCTAGCGGGGGGAGCTCCTACGAGCAGTACTTC
j_gene: TRBJ1-4; d_gene: .; abundance: .; v_gene: TRBV7-2; CDR3aa: CASSYNNEKLFF; CDR3nt: TGTGCCAGCAGCTACAACAATGAAAAACTGTTTTTT
j_gene: TRBJ1-1; d_gene: .; abundance: few; v_gene: TRBV7-9; CDR3aa: CASSFEVNTEAFF; CDR3nt: TGTGCCAGCAGCTTTGAGGTGAACACTGAAGCTTTCTTT
j_gene: TRBJ1-2; d_gene: .; abundance: .; v_gene: TRBV14; CDR3aa: CASSPPAVGGYTF; CDR3nt: TGTGCCAGCAGCCCGCCAGCGGTCGGGGGCTACACCTTC
j_gene: TRBJ1-2; d_gene: .; abundance: .; v_gene: TRBV6-4; CDR3aa: CASSADSYGYTF; CDR3nt: TGTGCCAGCAGTGCCGACAGTTATGGCTACACCTTC
j_gene: TRBJ1-1; d_gene: .; abundance: .; v_gene: TRBV5-4; CDR3aa: CASSLEWGDTEAFF; CDR3nt: TGTGCCAGCAGCTTGGAATGGGGGGACACTGAAGCTTTCTTT
j_gene: TRBJ1-1; d_gene: .; abundance: once; v_gene: TRBV3-1/TRBV3-2; CDR3aa: CASSQEGVGTEAFF; CDR3nt: TGTGCCAGCAGCCAAGAAGGGGTAGGCACTGAAGCTTTCTTT
j_gene: TRBJ1-2; d_gene: TRBD1; abundance: .; v_gene: TRBV28; CDR3aa: CASSLAGQGNYGYTF; CDR3nt: TGTGCCAGCAGTTTAGCGGGACAGGGGAACTATGGCTACACCTTC
j_gene: TRBJ2-5; d_gene: .; abundance: .; v_gene: TRBV5-4; CDR3aa: CATQGMVSETQYF; CDR3nt: TGTGCCACACAGGGTATGGTTTCAGAGACCCAGTACTTC
j_gene: TRBJ1-1; d_gene: TRBD1; abundance: .; v_gene: TRBV4-1; CDR3aa: CASSAGQGMNTEAFF; CDR3nt: TGCGCCAGCAGCGCCGGACAGGGTATGAACACTGAAGCTTTCTTT
j_gene: TRBJ1-3; d_gene: TRBD1; abundance: few; v_gene: TRBV13; CDR3aa: CASSFGPQGAGNTIYF; CDR3nt: TGTGCCAGCAGCTTTGGCCCACAGGGGGCTGGAAACACCATATATTTT
j_gene: TRBJ1-4; d_gene: .; abundance: .; v_gene: TRBV3-1/TRBV3-2; CDR3aa: CASSQEGYWNEKLFF; CDR3nt: TGTGCCAGCAGCCAAGAGGGCTATTGGAATGAAAAACTGTTTTTT
j_gene: TRBJ2-4; d_gene: .; abundance: few; v_gene: TRBV6-2/TRBV6-3; CDR3aa: CASSQQGSKNIQYF; CDR3nt: TGTGCCAGCAGCCAACAGGGAAGCAAAAACATTCAGTACTTC
j_gene: TRBJ2-2; d_gene: .; abundance: .; v_gene: TRBV5-4; CDR3aa: CASSSKRGVAGELFF; CDR3nt: TGTGCCAGCAGCTCCAAGAGAGGAGTTGCCGGGGAGCTGTTTTTT
j_gene: TRBJ1-6; d_gene: TRBD1; abundance: .; v_gene: TRBV18; CDR3aa: CASSPSVYGTGGNSPLHF; CDR3nt: TGTGCCAGCTCACCATCTGTTTACGGGACAGGGGGTAATTCACCCCTCCACTTT
j_gene: TRBJ2-2; d_gene: .; abundance: .; v_gene: TRBV19; CDR3aa: CASSLKTGFVGTGELFF; CDR3nt: TGTGCCAGTAGTCTAAAAACAGGGTTTGTAGGCACCGGGGAGCTGTTTTTT
j_gene: TRBJ1-1; d_gene: .; abundance: once; v_gene: TRBV4-1; CDR3aa: CASSLVGLLNTEAFF; CDR3nt: TGCGCCAGCAGCCTCGTGGGACTATTGAACACTGAAGCTTTCTTT
j_gene: TRBJ1-6; d_gene: TRBD1; abundance: .; v_gene: TRBV5-4; CDR3aa: CASSVTGALNSPLHF; CDR3nt: TGTGCCAGCAGTGTGACAGGGGCACTAAATTCACCCCTCCACTTT
j_gene: TRBJ1-6; d_gene: TRBD1; abundance: .; v_gene: TRBV2; CDR3aa: CASSEDRGTSPLHF; CDR3nt: TGTGCCAGCAGTGAAGACAGGGGAACTTCACCCCTCCACTTT
j_gene: TRBJ1-1; d_gene: .; abundance: .; v_gene: TRBV18; CDR3aa: CASSLDRFTEAFF; CDR3nt: TGTGCCAGCTCACTAGACAGATTCACTGAAGCTTTCTTT
j_gene: TRBJ2-2; d_gene: TRBD2; abundance: once; v_gene: TRBV5-1; CDR3aa: CASSLVIFRGGPNTGELFF; CDR3nt: TGCGCCAGCAGCTTGGTCATATTCCGGGGGGGCCCGAACACCGGGGAGCTGTTTTTT
j_gene: TRBJ1-1; d_gene: .; abundance: .; v_gene: TRBV4-3; CDR3aa: CASSRTGIPEAFF; CDR3nt: TGCGCCAGCAGCCGAACAGGCATCCCTGAAGCTTTCTTT
j_gene: TRBJ1-1; d_gene: TRBD1; abundance: .; v_gene: TRBV29-1; CDR3aa: CSHSDREGTEAFF; CDR3nt: TGCAGCCACTCGGACAGGGAGGGCACTGAAGCTTTCTTT
j_gene: TRBJ2-2; d_gene: TRBD2; abundance: once; v_gene: TRBV7-7; CDR3aa: CASSLSGGSFTGELFF; CDR3nt: TGTGCCAGCAGTTTAAGCGGGGGTAGCTTCACCGGGGAGCTGTTTTTT
j_gene: TRBJ2-1; d_gene: .; abundance: .; v_gene: TRBV5-4; CDR3aa: CASSTPGLLSSYNEQFF; CDR3nt: TGTGCCAGCAGCACCCCGGGACTCCTGAGCTCCTACAATGAGCAGTTCTTC
j_gene: TRBJ1-1; d_gene: .; abundance: .; v_gene: TRBV20-1; CDR3aa: CSASGLTEAFF; CDR3nt: TGCAGTGCTAGCGGTTTGACTGAAGCTTTCTTT
j_gene: TRBJ2-7; d_gene: .; abundance: .; v_gene: TRBV7-6; CDR3aa: CASSFSSSVGQLIPYEQYF; CDR3nt: TGTGCCAGCAGCTTTAGCAGTAGTGTCGGACAACTCATCCCCTACGAGCAGTACTTC
j_gene: TRBJ1-5; d_gene: .; abundance: few; v_gene: TRBV19; CDR3aa: CASSRSPRPEMGPQHF; CDR3nt: TGTGCCAGTAGCCGATCCCCTAGACCAGAAATGGGGCCCCAGCATTTT
j_gene: TRBJ1-1; d_gene: .; abundance: .; v_gene: TRBV6-1; CDR3aa: CASSEERRGTEAFF; CDR3nt: TGTGCCAGCAGTGAAGAAAGAAGAGGCACTGAAGCTTTCTTT
j_gene: TRBJ1-4; d_gene: TRBD1; abundance: .; v_gene: TRBV11-2; CDR3aa: CASSPGQGWEKLFF; CDR3nt: TGTGCCAGCAGCCCGGGACAGGGTTGGGAAAAACTGTTTTTT
j_gene: TRBJ2-5; d_gene: .; abundance: .; v_gene: TRBV11-2; CDR3aa: CASSLDTQGGRETQYF; CDR3nt: TGTGCCAGCAGCTTGGACACCCAGGGGGGCAGAGAGACCCAGTACTTC
j_gene: TRBJ1-1; d_gene: TRBD1; abundance: .; v_gene: TRBV29-1; CDR3aa: CSVVQGSYTEAFF; CDR3nt: TGCAGCGTCGTACAGGGGTCCTACACTGAAGCTTTCTTT
j_gene: TRBJ1-5; d_gene: .; abundance: .; v_gene: TRBV2; CDR3aa: CASNQGPNQPQHF; CDR3nt: TGTGCCAGCAATCAGGGCCCGAATCAGCCCCAGCATTTT
j_gene: TRBJ1-1; d_gene: .; abundance: few; v_gene: TRBV3-1/TRBV3-2; CDR3aa: CASSQMPGYMNTEAFF; CDR3nt: TGTGCCAGCAGCCAAATGCCAGGGTACATGAACACTGAAGCTTTCTTT